These 20 T cell receptor beta chains were sequenced from one sample in a study of metastatic and nonmetastatic thyroid tumors. Thyroid surgery was preceded by no treatment in any patient. TCRdb reassembled clones from the PCR reads with MiXCR. The data contain about 90,000 clones, around 9.2% of them singletons. The source material was blood. The receptor set was obtained from a female donor with papillary thyroid cancer or a benign thyroid nodule (not recorded which). Some clones in this sample may be carry-over from other donors' samples.

This clone occurred many times. The chain recombines TRBV18 with TRBJ1-2; D gene unclear. Germline V gene data show CDR1 as KGHSH and CDR2 as LQKENI. CDR3 length equals 13 residues. The V and J ends lost 3 bases and 8 bases respectively, with 13 bases between them. The CDR3 DNA reads as TGTGCCAGCTCACCCGACCCCCTGGGAGGCTACACCTTC. Translated, it gives CASSPDPLGGYTF.

This clone was seen at least ten times. This sequence joins TRBV6-6 and TRBJ2-3, with 10 bases lining up with TRBD1. The CDR3 spans 16 residues. V was clipped by 4 bases and J by 6 bases; unmatched bases: 10. Per germline, CDR1 MNHNY and CDR2 SVGAGI (reference sequence). CDR3 sequence (DNA): TGTGCCAGCAGTTTCTACTCGGGACAGGGGTACGATACGCAGTATTTT. It translates to CASSFYSGQGYDTQYF.

This clone was observed many times. J is TRBJ1-4 and V is TRBV6-1; D remains unclear. Per the germline V gene, CDR1 is MNHNS and CDR2 is SASEGT. Trimming shortened V by 3 bases and J by 8 bases, and 13 bases separated the two germline ends. The CDR3 is made up of 14 amino acids. The CDR3 loop reads CASSEGRVREKLFF. CDR3 DNA sequence: TGTGCCAGCAGTGAGGGGAGGGTACGGGAAAAACTGTTTTTT.

There are many counts of this clone. V gene TRBV10-3 combines with J gene TRBJ1-1; no clear D gene. V shed 2 bases and J shed 3 bases, with 7 bases lying between them. The CDR3 totals 13 residues. Germline CDR1 and CDR2: ENHRY and SYGVKD. CDR3 amino acids: CAISEGWDTEAFF. CDR3 nucleotides: TGTGCCATCAGTGAGGGGTGGGACACTGAAGCTTTCTTT.

This clone was detected many times. The rearrangement links TRBV6-4 to TRBJ2-3, with TRBD2 matching 7 bases. Germline V gene data show CDR1 as MRHNA and CDR2 as SNTAGT. This CDR3 is 15 amino acids long. With 0 bases clipped from V and 4 bases from J, the junction kept 4 bases outside the gene matches. In DNA form, the CDR3 reads TGTGCCAGCAGTGACTCGACCGGGGGGTCAGATACGCAGTATTTT. It yields the protein CASSDSTGGSDTQYF.

This clone showed up just a few times. V and J are TRBV20-1 and TRBJ2-1; weak D call: TRBD2 (6 bases). The V end was cut by 0 bases, the J end by 0 bases, with 15 bases between. Germline V lookup: CDR1 DFQATT, CDR2 SNEGSKA (reference sequence). This CDR3 contains 17 residues. CDR3 coding DNA: TGCAGTGCTAGAGATGGAGGAGGGGAGAGCTCCTACAATGAGCAGTTCTTC. It encodes CSARDGGGESSYNEQFF.

This clone was detected ten times or more. In DNA, the CDR3 is TGTGCCAGCAGTGAACAGGGAGCCTCCTACGAGCAGTACTTC. Translating gives CASSEQGASYEQYF. V gene TRBV6-1 combines with J gene TRBJ2-7; tentatively, D is TRBD1 or TRBD2 (5 bases each). The CDR3 runs 14 residues. V shed 2 bases and J shed 0 bases, with 8 bases lying between them. Per the germline V gene, CDR1 is MNHNS and CDR2 is SASEGT.

On this clone itself: This may stem from a read error, because a much larger clone lies one nucleotide away. This rearrangement joins TRBV10-2 to TRBJ1-1; no firm D call. Germline loops: CDR1 WSHSY, CDR2 SAAADI. The CDR3 loop spans 14 amino acids. DNA for the CDR3: TGCGCCAGCAGTAAGTCGAAGGGTGGTACTGAAGCTTTCTTT. This translates into CASSKSKGGTEAFF.

This clone came up a few times. A much larger clone differs from this one at a single base, so this may be a read error. The genes are TRBV15 and TRBJ2-3; 8 bases are shared with TRBD2. The germline CDR1 and CDR2 sequences are LNHNV and YYDKDF (reference sequence). J lost 5 bases, V lost 0 bases, and 10 bases had no gene match. The CDR3 totals 17 residues. CDR3 in amino acids: CATSRDRGGIGKDTQYF. DNA of the CDR3: TGTGCCACCAGCAGAGATCGGGGGGGGATTGGGAAAGATACGCAGTATTTT.

In its sample, this clone was seen many times. The chain carries TRBV11-2 and TRBJ2-7; 12 positions agree with TRBD2. Trimming took 2 bases from V and 1 from J; bases not matched to a gene: 6. Per germline, CDR1 SGHAT and CDR2 FQNNGV. The CDR3 totals 17 residues. CDR3 residues: CASSLTSGGSSSYEQYF. The CDR3 nucleotides are TGTGCCAGCAGCTTAACTAGCGGGGGGTCCTCGTCCTACGAGCAGTACTTC.

This clone was seen at least ten times. The V and J genes are TRBV20-1 and TRBJ1-4; tentatively, D is TRBD1 (5 bases). In germline, CDR1 is DFQATT, CDR2 SNEGSKA (reference sequence). Trimming left V 0 bases short and J 8 bases short, with 13 bases between. The CDR3 has 14 amino acids. In nucleotides, the CDR3 is TGCAGTGCTAGAGATACAGGAGGCGGCGAAAAACTGTTTTTT. Residues: CSARDTGGGEKLFF.

This clone was counted ten times or more. Other DNA sequences in the same sample also yield this CDR3. This chain uses TRBV5-6 with TRBJ2-5, with 10 bases that match TRBD2. V shed 4 bases, J shed 1 base, and the junction held 4 bases outside the gene matches. Germline-derived CDR1 and CDR2 are SGHDT and YYEEEE. The CDR3 is made up of 15 amino acids. The CDR3 DNA is TGTGCCAGCAGCCAGGGACTAGCGACCCAAGAGACCCAGTACTTC. It encodes CASSQGLATQETQYF.

This clone occurred once. As DNA, the CDR3 is TGCAGTGCTAGAGACCTCGGGACCCCAAGCTTCTATGGCTACACCTTC. The encoded protein is CSARDLGTPSFYGYTF. The chain links TRBV20-1 to TRBJ1-2, with D perhaps matching TRBD1 (5 bases). This CDR3 spans 16 amino acids. V shed 0 bases and J shed 4 bases, with 18 bases lying between them. Germline V gene sequence: CDR1 DFQATT, CDR2 SNEGSKA (reference sequence).

A remark on this clone: This may arise from a read error, as a much more abundant clone is one base away. This chain connects TRBV20-1 to TRBJ2-5; D may be TRBD1 (5 bases). This CDR3 is 16 amino acids long. Germline CDR1 and CDR2: DFQATT and SNEGSKA (reference sequence). Trimming took off 0 bases at V and 3 bases at J, with 17 bases between the two ends. CDR3 sequence reads: CSAREGPGLDKETQYF. The CDR3 region has the DNA TGCAGTGCTAGAGAGGGGCCGGGTTTAGACAAAGAGACCCAGTACTTC.

The table lists this clone with many counts. The rearrangement uses TRBV5-1 and TRBJ1-3, with a possible D match to TRBD1 (6 bases). Germline lookup yields CDR1 SGHRS and CDR2 YFSETQ. CDR3 size: 13 residues. V was pared by 5 bases and J by 0 bases, with 6 bases between. CDR3 sequence reads: CASRQGSGNTIYF. The DNA of the CDR3 is TGCGCCAGCAGACAGGGCTCTGGAAACACCATATATTTT.

The rearrangement uses TRBV20-1 and TRBJ1-1; 9 bases are shared with TRBD1. V lost 1 base and J lost 5; bases outside the gene matches: 5. The CDR3 has 14 amino acids. Germline lookup yields CDR1 DFQATT and CDR2 SNEGSKA (reference sequence). As DNA, the CDR3 is TGCAGTGCTAGAGGAAGGACAGGGGATACTGAAGCTTTCTTT. Its translation is CSARGRTGDTEAFF.

This clone was detected many times. This chain links TRBV6-1 with TRBJ2-1; 9 bases are a match to TRBD1. This CDR3 contains 15 residues. With 6 bases clipped from V and 5 bases from J, the junction kept 8 bases outside the gene matches. Germline lookup yields CDR1 MNHNS and CDR2 SASEGT. The CDR3 reads CASRDTGGYHNEQFF. Written as DNA, the CDR3 is TGTGCCAGCAGGGATACAGGGGGCTATCACAATGAGCAGTTCTTC.

This clone was picked up a small number of times. With a much larger clone just one base away, this may be a read error. This same CDR3 is encoded by further DNA sequences in the sample. V is TRBV10-3 and J is TRBJ2-7; D is uncertain. The germline V gene encodes CDR1 ENHRY and CDR2 SYGVKD. The CDR3 is 15 amino acids. V was trimmed by 3 bases and J by 4 bases, leaving 16 bases between them. The CDR3: CAISDRVASSYEQYF. The CDR3 DNA reads TGTGCCATCAGTGATCGGGTGGCAAGCTCTTACGAGCAGTACTTC.

The table lists this clone with many counts. J is TRBJ2-2 and V is TRBV20-1, with D unclear. The CDR3 has 15 residues. Trimming removed 0 bases at V and 3 bases at J, with 11 bases between. From germline, CDR1 is DFQATT and CDR2 SNEGSKA (reference sequence). The CDR3 region is CSARDVTTDTGELFF. The CDR3 DNA reads TGCAGTGCTAGAGACGTCACGACGGACACCGGGGAGCTGTTTTTT.

This clone turned up a few times. Given a much more abundant clone one base away, this may be a read error. This sample also contains other DNA sequences that code for the same CDR3. This chain connects TRBV10-1 to TRBJ2-5; D gene uncertain. Germline V gene data show CDR1 as WNHNN and CDR2 as SYGVQD (reference sequence). V was shortened by 4 bases and J by 1 base, with 7 bases between the two germline ends. The CDR3 covers 13 residues. CDR3 in DNA: TGCGCCAGCAGTGGGACCTTCCAAGAGACCCAGTACTTC. Protein sequence: CASSGTFQETQYF.